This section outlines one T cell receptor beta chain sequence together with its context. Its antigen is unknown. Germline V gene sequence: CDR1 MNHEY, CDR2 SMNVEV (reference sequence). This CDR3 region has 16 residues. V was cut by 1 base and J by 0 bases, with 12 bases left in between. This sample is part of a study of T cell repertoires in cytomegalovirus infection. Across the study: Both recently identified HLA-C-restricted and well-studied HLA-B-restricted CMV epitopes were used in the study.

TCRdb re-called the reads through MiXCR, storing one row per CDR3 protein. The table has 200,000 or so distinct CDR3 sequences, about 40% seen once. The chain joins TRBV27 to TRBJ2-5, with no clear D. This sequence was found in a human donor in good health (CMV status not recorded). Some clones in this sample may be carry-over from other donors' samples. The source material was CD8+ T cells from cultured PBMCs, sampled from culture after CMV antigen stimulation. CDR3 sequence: CASSLWAGPYQETQYF. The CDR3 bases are TGTGCCAGCAGTTTATGGGCAGGACCGTACCAAGAGACCCAGTACTTC.